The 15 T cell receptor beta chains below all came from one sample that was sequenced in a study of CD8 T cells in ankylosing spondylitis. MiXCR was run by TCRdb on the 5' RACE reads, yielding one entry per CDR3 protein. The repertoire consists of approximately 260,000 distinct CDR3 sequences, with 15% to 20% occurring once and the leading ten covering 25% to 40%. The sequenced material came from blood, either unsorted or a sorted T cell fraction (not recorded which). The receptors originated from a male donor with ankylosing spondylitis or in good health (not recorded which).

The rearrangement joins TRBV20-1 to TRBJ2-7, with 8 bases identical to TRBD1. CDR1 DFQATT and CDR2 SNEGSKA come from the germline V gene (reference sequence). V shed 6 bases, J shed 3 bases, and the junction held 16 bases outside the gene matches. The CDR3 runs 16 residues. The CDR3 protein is CSASKGPGGDYYEQYF. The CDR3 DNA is TGCAGTGCCTCAAAAGGCCCAGGGGGCGATTACTACGAGCAGTACTTC.

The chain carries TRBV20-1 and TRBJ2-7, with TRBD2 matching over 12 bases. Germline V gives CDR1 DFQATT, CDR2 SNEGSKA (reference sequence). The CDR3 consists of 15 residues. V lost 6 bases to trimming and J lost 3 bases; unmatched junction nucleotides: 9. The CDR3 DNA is TGCAGTGCCTTGACTAGCGGGAGTAAGGGCTACGAGCAGTACTTC. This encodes CSALTSGSKGYEQYF.

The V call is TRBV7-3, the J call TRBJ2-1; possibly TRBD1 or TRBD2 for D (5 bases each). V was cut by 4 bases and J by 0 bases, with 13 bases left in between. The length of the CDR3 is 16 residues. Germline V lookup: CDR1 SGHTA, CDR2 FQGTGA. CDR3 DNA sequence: TGTGCCAGCAGCTCCCGGGCAGGGAGCTCCTACAATGAGCAGTTCTTC. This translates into CASSSRAGSSYNEQFF.

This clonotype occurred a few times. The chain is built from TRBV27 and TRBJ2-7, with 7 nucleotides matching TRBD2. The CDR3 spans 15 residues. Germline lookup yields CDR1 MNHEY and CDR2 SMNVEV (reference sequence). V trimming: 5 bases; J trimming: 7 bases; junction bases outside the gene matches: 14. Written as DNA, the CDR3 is TGTGCCAGCAGTCCGACTAGCTCGGGACTTGGAGAGCAGTACTTC. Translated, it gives CASSPTSSGLGEQYF.

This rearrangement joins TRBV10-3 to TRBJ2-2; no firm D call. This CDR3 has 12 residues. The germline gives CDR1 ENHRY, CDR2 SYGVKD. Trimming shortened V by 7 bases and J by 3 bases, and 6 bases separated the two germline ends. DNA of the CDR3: TGTGCCATCAAGCCCTACACCGGGGAGCTGTTTTTT. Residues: CAIKPYTGELFF.

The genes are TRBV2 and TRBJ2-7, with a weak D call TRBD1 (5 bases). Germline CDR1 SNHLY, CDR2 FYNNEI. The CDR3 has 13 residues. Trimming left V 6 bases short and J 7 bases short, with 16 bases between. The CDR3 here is CASSYRGSGEQYF. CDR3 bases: TGTGCCAGCAGCTATAGGGGTTCGGGTGAGCAGTACTTC.

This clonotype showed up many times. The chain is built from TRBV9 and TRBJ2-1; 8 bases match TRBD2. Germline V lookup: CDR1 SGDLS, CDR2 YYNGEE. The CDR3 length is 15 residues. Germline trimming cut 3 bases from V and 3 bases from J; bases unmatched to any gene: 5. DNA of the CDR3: TGTGCCAGCAGCGGCTCGGGAGGGGACTACAATGAGCAGTTCTTC. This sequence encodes CASSGSGGDYNEQFF.

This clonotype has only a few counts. The CDR3 bases are TGTGCCAGCCACTCAGGGGGCGTTTTCGATGGCTACACCTTC. Its protein is CASHSGGVFDGYTF. The chain links TRBV25-1 to TRBJ1-2; 8 bases agree with TRBD1. The germline gives CDR1 MGHDK, CDR2 SYGVNS. This CDR3 comprises 14 residues. Unmatched junction bases numbered 11, after V lost 8 bases and J lost 6 bases.

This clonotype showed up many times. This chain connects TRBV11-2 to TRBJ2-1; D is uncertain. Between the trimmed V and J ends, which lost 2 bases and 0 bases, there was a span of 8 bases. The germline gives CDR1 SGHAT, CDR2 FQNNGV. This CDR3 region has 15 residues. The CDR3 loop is CASSLFVSSYNEQFF. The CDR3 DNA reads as TGTGCCAGCAGCTTATTCGTCAGCTCCTACAATGAGCAGTTCTTC. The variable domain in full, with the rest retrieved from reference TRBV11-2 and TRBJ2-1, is EAGVAQSPRYKIIEKRQSVAFWCNPISGHATLYWYQQILGQGPKLLIQFQNNGVVDDSQLPKDRFSAERLKGVDSTLKIQPAKLEDSAVYLCASSLFVSSYNEQFFGPGTRLTVL.

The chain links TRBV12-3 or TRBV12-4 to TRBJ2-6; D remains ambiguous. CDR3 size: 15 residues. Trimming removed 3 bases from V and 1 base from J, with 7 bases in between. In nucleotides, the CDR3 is TGTGCCAGCAGTTTTTGGTCTTCTGGGGCCAACGTCCTGACTTTC. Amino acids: CASSFWSSGANVLTF.

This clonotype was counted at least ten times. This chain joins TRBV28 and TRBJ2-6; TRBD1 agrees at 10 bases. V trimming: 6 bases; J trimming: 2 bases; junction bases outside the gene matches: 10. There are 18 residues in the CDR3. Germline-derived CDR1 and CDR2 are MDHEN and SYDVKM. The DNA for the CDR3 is TGTGCCAGCAGCCTCCGGGACAGGGGTGTGACTGGGGCCAACGTCCTGACTTTC. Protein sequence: CASSLRDRGVTGANVLTF.

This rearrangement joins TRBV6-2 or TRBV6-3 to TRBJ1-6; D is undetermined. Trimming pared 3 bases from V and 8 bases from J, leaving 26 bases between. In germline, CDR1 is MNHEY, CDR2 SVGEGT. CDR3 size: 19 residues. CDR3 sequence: CASSYSKIMGQIVHSPLHF. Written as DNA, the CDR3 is TGTGCCAGCAGTTATTCAAAGATCATGGGTCAGATCGTGCATTCACCCCTCCACTTT.

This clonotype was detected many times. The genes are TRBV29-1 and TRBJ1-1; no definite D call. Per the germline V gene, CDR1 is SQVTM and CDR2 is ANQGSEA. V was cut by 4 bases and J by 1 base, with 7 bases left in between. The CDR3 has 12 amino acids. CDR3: CSVVAANTEAFF. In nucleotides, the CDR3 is TGCAGCGTTGTAGCGGCGAACACTGAAGCTTTCTTT.

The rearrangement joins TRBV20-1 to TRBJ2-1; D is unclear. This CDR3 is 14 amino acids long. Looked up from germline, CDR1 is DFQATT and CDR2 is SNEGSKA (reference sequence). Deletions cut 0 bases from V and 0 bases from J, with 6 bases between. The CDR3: CSARDTSSYNEQFF. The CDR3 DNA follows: TGCAGTGCTAGAGACACTTCCTCCTACAATGAGCAGTTCTTC.

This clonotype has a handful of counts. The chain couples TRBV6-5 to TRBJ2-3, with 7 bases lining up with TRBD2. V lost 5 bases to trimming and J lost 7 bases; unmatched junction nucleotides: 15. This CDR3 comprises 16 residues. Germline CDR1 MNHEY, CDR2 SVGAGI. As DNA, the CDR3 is TGTGCCAGCAGTCCCTCGGCGAGCGGGATGTCCCATACGCAGTATTTT. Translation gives CASSPSASGMSHTQYF.